This is a list of T cell receptor beta chains from one sample in a study of T cell responses to AZD1222 COVID-19 vaccine. Profiled with immunoSEQ multiplex PCR; TCRdb holds only in-frame clones, not every one. This repertoire shows 100,000 to 150,000 clones, approximately 83% found once; its top ten account for just under 9.5%. Sequenced here: peripheral blood, sampled on day 0 of AZD1222 vaccination. The receptors were gathered from an adult in good health. Both conserved end residues are part of each CDR3. Fields, in order: J gene, V gene, D gene, clone size, CDR3 DNA, CDR3 protein. A D gene is named only where the DNA matches it firmly. For some rows the clone size is stated as once, few or many, or as a class when expanded; others skip it.

j_call: TRBJ1-1; v_call: TRBV11-2; d_call: NA; clone_size: NA; cdr3_nt: TGTGCCAGTCTGCAATTGTTCACTGAAGCTTTCTTT; cdr3_aa: CASLQLFTEAFF
j_call: TRBJ1-2; v_call: TRBV6-6; d_call: NA; clone_size: NA; cdr3_nt: TGTGCCAGCAGCGTAGAGGGAGGAATGAACTATGGCTACACCTTC; cdr3_aa: CASSVEGGMNYGYTF
j_call: TRBJ1-3; v_call: TRBV2; d_call: NA; clone_size: NA; cdr3_nt: TGTGCCAGCAGTTCCGGGCCCCCCTCTGGAAACACCATATATTTT; cdr3_aa: CASSSGPPSGNTIYF
j_call: TRBJ2-7; v_call: TRBV7-2; d_call: NA; clone_size: NA; cdr3_nt: TGTGCCAGCAGCTTAGAGGGGGGTAGGGTTTACGAGCAGTACTTC; cdr3_aa: CASSLEGGRVYEQYF
j_call: TRBJ1-4; v_call: TRBV27; d_call: NA; clone_size: NA; cdr3_nt: TGTGCCAGCAGTGCCAGCTGGGTGAGGAATGAAAAACTGTTTTTT; cdr3_aa: CASSASWVRNEKLFF
j_call: TRBJ2-2; v_call: TRBV18; d_call: NA; clone_size: once; cdr3_nt: TGTGCCAGCTCCCCAAGTAGCGGTGCCGGGGAGCTGTTTTTT; cdr3_aa: CASSPSSGAGELFF
j_call: TRBJ1-5; v_call: TRBV28; d_call: NA; clone_size: NA; cdr3_nt: TGTGCCAGCAGAACGGGGGGAGGGAATCAGCCCCAGCATTTT; cdr3_aa: CASRTGGGNQPQHF
j_call: TRBJ1-5; v_call: TRBV7-8; d_call: NA; clone_size: NA; cdr3_nt: TGTGCCAGCAGCCTCATGGGGGTGGCCCAGCATTTT; cdr3_aa: CASSLMGVAQHF
j_call: TRBJ1-1; v_call: TRBV5-7; d_call: NA; clone_size: once; cdr3_nt: TGTGCCAGCAGGGACACTGAAGCTTTCTTT; cdr3_aa: CASRDTEAFF
j_call: TRBJ2-1; v_call: TRBV6-4; d_call: NA; clone_size: NA; cdr3_nt: TGTGCCAGCAGTTCAGGGGAGTACGATTGGCAGTTCTTC; cdr3_aa: CASSSGEYDWQFF
j_call: TRBJ2-3; v_call: TRBV5-4; d_call: NA; clone_size: NA; cdr3_nt: TGTGCCAGCAGCTTGGGGGGTGCGGGGGATACGCAGTATTTT; cdr3_aa: CASSLGGAGDTQYF